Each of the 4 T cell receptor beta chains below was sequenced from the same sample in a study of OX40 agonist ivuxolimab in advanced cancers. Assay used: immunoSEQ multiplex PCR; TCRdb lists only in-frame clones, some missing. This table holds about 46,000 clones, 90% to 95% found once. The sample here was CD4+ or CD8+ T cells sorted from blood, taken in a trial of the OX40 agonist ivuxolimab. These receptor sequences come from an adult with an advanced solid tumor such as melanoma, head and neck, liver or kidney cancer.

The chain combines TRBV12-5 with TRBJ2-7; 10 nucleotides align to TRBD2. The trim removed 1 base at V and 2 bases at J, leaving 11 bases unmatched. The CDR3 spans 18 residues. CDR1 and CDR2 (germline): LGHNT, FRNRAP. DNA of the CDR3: TGTGCTAGTGGTTTGGGCCGATGGACTAGCGGACGACCCTACGAGCAGTACTTC. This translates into CASGLGRWTSGRPYEQYF.

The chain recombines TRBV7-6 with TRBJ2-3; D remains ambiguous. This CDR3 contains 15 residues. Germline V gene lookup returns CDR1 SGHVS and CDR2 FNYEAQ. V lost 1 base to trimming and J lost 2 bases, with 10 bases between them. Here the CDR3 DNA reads TGTGCCAGCAGCTTAGGATCGGTCTCCACAGATACGCAGTATTTT. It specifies CASSLGSVSTDTQYF.

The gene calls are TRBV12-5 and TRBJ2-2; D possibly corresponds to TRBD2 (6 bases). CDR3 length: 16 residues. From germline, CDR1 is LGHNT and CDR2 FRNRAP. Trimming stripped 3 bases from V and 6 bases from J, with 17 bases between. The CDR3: CASGFRAGRTAGELFF. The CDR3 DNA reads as TGTGCTAGTGGTTTCCGGGCCGGGAGAACGGCCGGGGAGCTGTTTTTT.

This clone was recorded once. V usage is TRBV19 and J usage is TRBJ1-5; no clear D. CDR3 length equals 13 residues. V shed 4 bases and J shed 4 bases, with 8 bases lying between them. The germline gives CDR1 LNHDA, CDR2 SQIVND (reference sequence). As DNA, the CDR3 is TGTGCCAGTAGTAAGCTCGGGAATCAGCCCCAGCATTTT. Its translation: CASSKLGNQPQHF.